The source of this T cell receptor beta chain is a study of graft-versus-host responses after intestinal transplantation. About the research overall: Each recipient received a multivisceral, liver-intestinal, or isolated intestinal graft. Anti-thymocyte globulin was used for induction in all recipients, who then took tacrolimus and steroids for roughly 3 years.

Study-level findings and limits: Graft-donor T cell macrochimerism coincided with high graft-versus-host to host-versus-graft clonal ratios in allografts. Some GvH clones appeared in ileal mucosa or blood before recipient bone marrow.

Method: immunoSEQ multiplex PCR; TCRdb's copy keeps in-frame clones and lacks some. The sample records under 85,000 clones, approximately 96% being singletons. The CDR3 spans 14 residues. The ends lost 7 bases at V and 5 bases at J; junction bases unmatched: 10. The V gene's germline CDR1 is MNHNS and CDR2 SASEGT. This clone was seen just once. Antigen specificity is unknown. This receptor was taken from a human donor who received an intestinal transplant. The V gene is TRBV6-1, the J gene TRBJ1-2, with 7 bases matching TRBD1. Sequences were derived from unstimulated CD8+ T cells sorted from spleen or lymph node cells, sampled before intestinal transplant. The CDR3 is CASTQQGGWYGYTF. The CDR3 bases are TGTGCCAGCACCCAGCAGGGGGGTTGGTATGGCTACACCTTC.